This paragraph reports one T cell receptor beta chain. The antigen it recognizes is unknown. No clone much larger than this one lies a single base away; base qualities are absent. For TCR beta sequencing, blood samples came from the related transplant donors. Nuclei Lysis Solution was used to extract genomic DNA from fresh or cryopreserved unfractionated peripheral blood mononuclear cells. These data are taken from a study of T cell clonotyping in hematopoietic cell transplantation (dated by TCRdb to 2020 to 2023). Regarding the complete study: The study collected 110 to 150 blood samples from some 33 consecutive transplant recipients and their related donors. Recruitment of patients was conducted between September 2015 and January 2017, and follow-up was continued until late 2020 or death. General study outcomes and caveats: The sample size was limited, and CD4 and CD8 repertoire contributions could not be separated because cells were not sorted. Broader posttransplant TCR repertoire diversity was predicted by donor and pretransplant recipient Inverse Simpson Index values. A decrease in recipient TCR diversity was observed after transplant, and a progressive increase in pathologically expanded clonotypes was seen from day 30 to day 180. Overlap with donor repertoires was found for only a small fraction of recipient repertoires, with over 95% found to appear de novo at the given depth.

Between the V and J ends, shortened by 2 bases and 1 base respectively, the junction contains 10 bases. The CDR3, cysteine through phenylalanine, is 14 amino acids long. The entry retains the CDR3 DNA only, 42 bases that are in frame from base 1. CDR1 and CDR2, per the germline V gene, are SGHDT and YYEEEE. The immunoSEQ assay, a bias-controlled multiplex PCR using V- and J-specific primers, was used to amplify TCR beta CDR3 regions from genomic DNA. In a second PCR step, a proprietary barcode and Illumina adapter sequences were attached to the CDR3 amplicons. An Illumina MiSeq instrument was used for sequencing of the CDR3 libraries. In the source study's methods: Export and quality control were done with immunoSEQ Analyzer 3.0, while downstream analyses used R Bioconductor and Immunarch. Only productive rearrangements in the normalized downsampled data set were used to calculate repertoire metrics. Pathologically expanded clonotypes were defined as those larger than 5 templates in the normalized cohort. The Inverse Simpson Index served as the measure of repertoire diversity. CMV-specificity analyses were carried out on the non-normalized data set to capture all clonotypes. The source is immuneACCESS, and TCRdb retained only in-frame sequences with V and J called. Part of the clones is not carried over; for the studies checked, unresolved V genes explain less than half of this, and the remainder is unexplained. V, J and clone size reflect that table, while D and trimming were determined from the DNA. For this sample there are roughly 14,000 clones; 70% to 90% appear just once. Approximately 4% of the sample goes to the ten largest clones.

Material: peripheral blood mononuclear cells. This sequence uses TRBV5-6 and TRBJ2-7, with TRBD1 as a weak D call on 6 bases. This TCR was sampled from a woman aged 40 to 55 in good health. Some clones in this sample may be carry-over from other donors' samples. This receptor has the CDR3 CASSFNRASYEQYF. The sequenced DNA: TGTGCCAGCAGCTTCAACAGGGCTTCCTACGAGCAGTACTTC.